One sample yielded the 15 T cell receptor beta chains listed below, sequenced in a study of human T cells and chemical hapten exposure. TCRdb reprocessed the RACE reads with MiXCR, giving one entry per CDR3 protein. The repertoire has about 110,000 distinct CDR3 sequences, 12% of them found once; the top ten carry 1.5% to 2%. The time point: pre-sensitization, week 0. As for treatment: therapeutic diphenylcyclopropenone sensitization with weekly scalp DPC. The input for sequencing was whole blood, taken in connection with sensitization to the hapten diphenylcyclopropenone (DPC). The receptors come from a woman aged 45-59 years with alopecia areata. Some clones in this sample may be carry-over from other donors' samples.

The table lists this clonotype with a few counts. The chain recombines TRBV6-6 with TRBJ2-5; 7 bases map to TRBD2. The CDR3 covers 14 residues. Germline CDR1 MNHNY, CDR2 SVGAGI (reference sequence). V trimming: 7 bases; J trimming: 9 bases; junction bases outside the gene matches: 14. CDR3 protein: CASTRVEARGAQYF. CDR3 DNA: TGTGCCAGCACCCGAGTGGAGGCCCGGGGGGCCCAGTACTTC.

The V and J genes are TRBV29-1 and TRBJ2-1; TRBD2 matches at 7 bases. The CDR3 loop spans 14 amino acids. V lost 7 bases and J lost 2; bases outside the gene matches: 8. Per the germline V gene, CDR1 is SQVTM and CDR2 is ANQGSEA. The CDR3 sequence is CSGTGAGAYNEQFF. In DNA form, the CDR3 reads TGCAGCGGAACCGGGGCGGGGGCCTACAATGAGCAGTTCTTC.

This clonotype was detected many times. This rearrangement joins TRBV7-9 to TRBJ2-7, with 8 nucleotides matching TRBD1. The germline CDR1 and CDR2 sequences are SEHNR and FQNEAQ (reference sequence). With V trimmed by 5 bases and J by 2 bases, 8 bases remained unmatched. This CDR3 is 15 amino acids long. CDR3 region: CASSPGGAFAYEQYF. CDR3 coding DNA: TGTGCCAGCAGCCCAGGGGGCGCGTTTGCCTACGAGCAGTACTTC. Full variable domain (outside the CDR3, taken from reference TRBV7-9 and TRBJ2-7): DTGVSQNPRHKITKRGQNVTFRCDPISEHNRLYWYRQTLGQGPEFLTYFQNEAQLEKSRLLSDRFSAERPKGSFSTLEIQRTEQGDSAMYLCASSPGGAFAYEQYFGPGTRLTVT.

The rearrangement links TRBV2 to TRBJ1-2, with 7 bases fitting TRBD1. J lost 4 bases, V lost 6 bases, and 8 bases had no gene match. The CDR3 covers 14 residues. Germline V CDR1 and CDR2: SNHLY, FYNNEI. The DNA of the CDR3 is TGTGCCAGCAGGGGACAGACCCCGTCCTATGGCTACACCTTC. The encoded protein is CASRGQTPSYGYTF.

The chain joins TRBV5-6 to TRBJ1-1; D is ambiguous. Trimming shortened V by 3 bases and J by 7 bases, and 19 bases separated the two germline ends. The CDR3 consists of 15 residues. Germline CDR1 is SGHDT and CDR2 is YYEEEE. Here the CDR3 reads CASSSLSRPGVEAFF. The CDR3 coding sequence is TGTGCCAGCAGCTCGCTCTCTCGACCTGGGGTTGAAGCTTTCTTT.

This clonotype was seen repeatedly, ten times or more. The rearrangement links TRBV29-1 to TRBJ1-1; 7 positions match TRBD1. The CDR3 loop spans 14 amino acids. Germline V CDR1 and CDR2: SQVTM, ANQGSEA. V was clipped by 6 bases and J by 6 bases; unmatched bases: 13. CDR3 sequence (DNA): TGCAGCGTGGACCACAGGGGTTTTAGGCCTGAAGCTTTCTTT. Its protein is CSVDHRGFRPEAFF.

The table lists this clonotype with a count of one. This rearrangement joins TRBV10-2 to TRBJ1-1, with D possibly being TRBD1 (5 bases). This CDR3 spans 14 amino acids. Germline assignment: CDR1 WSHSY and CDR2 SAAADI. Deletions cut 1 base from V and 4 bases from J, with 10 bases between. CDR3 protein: CASSEFAGATEAFF. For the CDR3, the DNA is TGCGCCAGCAGTGAGTTCGCTGGGGCCACTGAAGCTTTCTTT.

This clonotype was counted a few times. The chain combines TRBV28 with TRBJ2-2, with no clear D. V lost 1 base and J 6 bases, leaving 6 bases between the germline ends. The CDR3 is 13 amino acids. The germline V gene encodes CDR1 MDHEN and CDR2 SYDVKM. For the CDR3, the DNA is TGTGCCAGCAGTTTATACAGTCCCGGGGAGCTGTTTTTT. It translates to CASSLYSPGELFF.

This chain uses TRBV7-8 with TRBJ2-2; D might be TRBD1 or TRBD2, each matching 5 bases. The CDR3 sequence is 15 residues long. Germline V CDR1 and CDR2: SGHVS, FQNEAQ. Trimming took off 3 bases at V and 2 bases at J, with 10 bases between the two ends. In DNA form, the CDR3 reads TGTGCCAGCAGCTTTATCCGGGGCAACACCGGGGAGCTGTTTTTT. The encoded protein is CASSFIRGNTGELFF. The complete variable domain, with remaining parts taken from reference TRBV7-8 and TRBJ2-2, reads GAGVSQSPRYKVAKRGQDVALRCDPISGHVSLFWYQQALGQGPEFLTYFQNEAQLDKSGLPSDRFFAERPEGSVSTLKIQRTQQEDSAVYLCASSFIRGNTGELFFGEGSRLTVL.

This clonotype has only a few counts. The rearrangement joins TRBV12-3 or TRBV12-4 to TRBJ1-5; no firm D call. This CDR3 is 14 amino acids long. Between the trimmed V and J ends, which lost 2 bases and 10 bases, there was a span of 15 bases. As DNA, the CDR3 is TGTGCCAGCAGTTTACGTGGGGATTTGAGACCCCAGCATTTT. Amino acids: CASSLRGDLRPQHF.

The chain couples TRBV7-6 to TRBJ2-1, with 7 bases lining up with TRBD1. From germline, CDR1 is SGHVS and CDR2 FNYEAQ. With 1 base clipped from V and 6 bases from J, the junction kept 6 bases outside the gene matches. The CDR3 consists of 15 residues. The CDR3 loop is CASSLVGGASNEQFF. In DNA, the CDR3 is TGTGCCAGCAGCTTAGTAGGGGGCGCATCCAATGAGCAGTTCTTC.

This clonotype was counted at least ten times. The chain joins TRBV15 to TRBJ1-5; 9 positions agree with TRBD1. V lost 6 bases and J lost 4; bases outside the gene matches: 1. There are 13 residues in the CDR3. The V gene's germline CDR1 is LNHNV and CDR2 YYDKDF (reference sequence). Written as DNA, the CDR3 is TGTGCCACCAGGGGACAGGGTAATCAGCCCCAGCATTTT. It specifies CATRGQGNQPQHF.

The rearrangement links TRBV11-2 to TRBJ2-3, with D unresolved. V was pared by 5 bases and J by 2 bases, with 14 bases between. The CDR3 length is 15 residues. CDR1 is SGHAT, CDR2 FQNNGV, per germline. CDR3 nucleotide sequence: TGTGCCAGCAGCCCGCTGCGACTTGCCACAGATACGCAGTATTTT. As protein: CASSPLRLATDTQYF. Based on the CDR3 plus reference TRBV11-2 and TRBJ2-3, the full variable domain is EAGVAQSPRYKIIEKRQSVAFWCNPISGHATLYWYQQILGQGPKLLIQFQNNGVVDDSQLPKDRFSAERLKGVDSTLKIQPAKLEDSAVYLCASSPLRLATDTQYFGPGTRLTVL.

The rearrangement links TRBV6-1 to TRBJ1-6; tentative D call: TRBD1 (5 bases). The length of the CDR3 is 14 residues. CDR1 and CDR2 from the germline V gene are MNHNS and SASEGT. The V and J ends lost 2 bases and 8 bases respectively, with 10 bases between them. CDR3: CASSERGSYSPLHF. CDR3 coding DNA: TGTGCCAGCAGTGAAAGGGGTTCTTATTCACCCCTCCACTTT.

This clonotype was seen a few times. The chain's CDR3 is CASSQEYTRGELFF. The CDR3 coding sequence is TGCGCCAGCAGCCAAGAGTACACTCGAGGGGAGCTGTTTTTT. This chain links TRBV4-3 with TRBJ2-2; D uncertain. From germline, CDR1 is LGHNA and CDR2 YSLEER. The ends were cut back, 0 bases at V and 8 bases at J, with 10 bases in the middle. The CDR3 contains 14 residues.